The rows below give T cell receptor beta chains drawn from one sample of a study of T-cell reconstitution after alpha-beta-depleted transplantation in children. One entry per CDR3 protein results from TCRdb running MiXCR on the PCR reads. Of some 200,000 distinct CDR3 sequences listed, 9.7% are singletons. Sequencing was performed on PBMCs from the stem cell graft donor, taken from the stem cell graft. All receptors come from a human donor who donated a stem cell graft to a child with SCID. CDR3s include the opening cysteine and the closing phenylalanine or tryptophan. D genes are given only for firm matches. Rows give clone size only sometimes, using once, few, many, or a class for an expanded clone.

v_call,clone_size,j_call,d_call,cdr3_aa,cdr3_nt
TRBV20-1,many,TRBJ2-3,TRBD2,CSATREGSTDTQYF,TGCAGTGCTACCCGGGAGGGGAGCACAGATACGCAGTATTTT
TRBV10-3,many,TRBJ2-7,-,CAIRRDGRYEQYF,TGTGCCATCCGCCGGGACGGACGGTACGAGCAGTACTTC
TRBV5-4,-,TRBJ1-2,-,CASIIWPGHKDYGYTF,TGTGCCAGCATAATATGGCCGGGACATAAGGACTATGGCTACACCTTC
TRBV29-1,many,TRBJ2-3,TRBD2,CSVPSGGTDTQYF,TGCAGCGTCCCGAGCGGGGGCACAGATACGCAGTATTTT
TRBV5-1,many,TRBJ2-7,TRBD1,CASSPGQGTISYEQYF,TGCGCCAGCAGCCCGGGACAGGGGACTATATCCTACGAGCAGTACTTC
TRBV20-1,many,TRBJ1-1,TRBD1,CSAPGQGGTEAFF,TGCAGTGCCCCCGGACAGGGAGGAACTGAAGCTTTCTTT
TRBV2,many,TRBJ1-4,-,CASSLPFHEKLFF,TGTGCCAGCAGTTTGCCCTTTCATGAAAAACTGTTTTTT
TRBV5-5,-,TRBJ2-1,TRBD2,CASSLILGREGDEQFF,TGTGCCAGCAGCTTGATTCTGGGCAGGGAGGGTGATGAGCAGTTCTTC
TRBV6-5,few,TRBJ1-2,-,CASSSQARYQGGGYTF,TGTGCCAGCAGTTCCCAGGCGCGGTACCAGGGAGGCGGCTACACCTTC
TRBV10-3,few,TRBJ1-2,TRBD1,CAIRPGQGPGYTF,TGTGCCATCAGACCGGGACAGGGACCCGGCTACACCTTC
TRBV3-2,few,TRBJ2-1,-,CATTQDFSSGGHYNEQFF,TGTGCCACCACCCAAGATTTCTCTAGCGGGGGCCACTACAATGAGCAGTTCTTC
TRBV20-1,many,TRBJ1-1,TRBD1,CSARGSGGQRVNTEAFF,TGCAGTGCTAGGGGTTCAGGGGGTCAGCGTGTGAACACTGAAGCTTTCTTT
TRBV7-3,many,TRBJ1-2,-,CASSLQGIANYGYTF,TGTGCCAGCAGCTTACAGGGAATAGCTAACTATGGCTACACCTTC
TRBV29-1,few,TRBJ1-1,-,CSVADVRTVNTEAFF,TGCAGCGTTGCGGATGTAAGGACGGTGAACACTGAAGCTTTCTTT
TRBV25-1,many,TRBJ2-5,-,CASSDTRGGLQETQYF,TGTGCCAGCAGTGATACCCGAGGCGGGCTCCAAGAGACCCAGTACTTC
TRBV20-1,many,TRBJ1-1,-,CSASKTVNTEAFF,TGCAGTGCTTCCAAGACAGTTAACACTGAAGCTTTCTTT
TRBV7-6,many,TRBJ2-5,TRBD1,CASSLTGFGETQYF,TGTGCCAGCAGCTTGACAGGGTTTGGGGAGACCCAGTACTTC
TRBV7-9,many,TRBJ1-5,-,CASSLAGGQPQHF,TGTGCCAGCAGCTTAGCGGGCGGGCAGCCCCAGCATTTT
TRBV12-3/TRBV12-4,many,TRBJ1-1,TRBD1,CASSSTDRGRRNTEAFF,TGTGCCAGCAGTTCGACCGACAGGGGGCGCAGGAACACTGAAGCTTTCTTT
TRBV2,many,TRBJ2-1,-,CASSEGQGSYGEQFF,TGTGCCAGCAGTGAGGGGCAGGGGAGTTACGGTGAGCAGTTCTTC
TRBV4-1,-,TRBJ1-4,TRBD1,CASSHLPGQGVVTNEKLFF,TGCGCCAGCAGCCACCTCCCAGGACAGGGGGTAGTAACTAATGAAAAACTGTTTTTT
TRBV15,many,TRBJ2-4,-,CATSNPRLAKNIQYF,TGTGCCACCAGCAACCCCCGGTTAGCCAAAAACATTCAGTACTTC
TRBV2,many,TRBJ1-1,-,CATQDGRNTEAFF,TGTGCCACTCAGGACGGGAGGAACACTGAAGCTTTCTTT
TRBV6-1,few,TRBJ1-5,-,CASSDPFRGLNQPQHF,TGTGCCAGCAGTGACCCTTTCAGGGGCCTCAATCAGCCCCAGCATTTT
TRBV21-1,many,TRBJ1-2,-,CASSPPRDPECYGYTF,TGTGCCAGCAGCCCCCCGAGGGACCCCGAGTGCTATGGCTACACCTTC
TRBV15,-,TRBJ1-4,-,CATSTAGRSSAPTNEKLFF,TGTGCCACCAGCACCGCGGGACGCAGCTCCGCTCCAACTAATGAAAAACTGTTTTTT
TRBV13,many,TRBJ2-2,TRBD2,CASRPPGLETPGELFF,TGTGCCAGCAGGCCTCCGGGACTAGAAACTCCCGGGGAGCTGTTTTTT
TRBV5-1,many,TRBJ1-5,-,CASSLFGERDQPQHF,TGCGCCAGCAGCTTGTTTGGGGAACGGGATCAGCCCCAGCATTTT
TRBV20-1,many,TRBJ2-1,-,CSASLIYNEQFF,TGCAGTGCTAGCCTAATTTACAATGAGCAGTTCTTC